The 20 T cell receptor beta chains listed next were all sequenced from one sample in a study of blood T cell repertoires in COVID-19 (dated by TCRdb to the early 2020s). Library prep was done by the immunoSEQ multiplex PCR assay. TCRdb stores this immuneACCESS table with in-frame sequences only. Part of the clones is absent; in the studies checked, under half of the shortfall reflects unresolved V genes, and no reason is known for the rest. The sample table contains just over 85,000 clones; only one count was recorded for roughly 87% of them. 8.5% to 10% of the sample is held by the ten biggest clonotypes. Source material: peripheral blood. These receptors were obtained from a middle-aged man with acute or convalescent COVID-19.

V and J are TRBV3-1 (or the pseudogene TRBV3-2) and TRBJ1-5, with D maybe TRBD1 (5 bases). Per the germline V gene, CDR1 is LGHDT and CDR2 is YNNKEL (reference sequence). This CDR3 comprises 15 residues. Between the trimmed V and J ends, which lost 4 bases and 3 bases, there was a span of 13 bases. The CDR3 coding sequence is TGTGCCAGCAGCCCCATCGGGGGGAACAATCAGCCCCAGCATTTT. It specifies CASSPIGGNNQPQHF.

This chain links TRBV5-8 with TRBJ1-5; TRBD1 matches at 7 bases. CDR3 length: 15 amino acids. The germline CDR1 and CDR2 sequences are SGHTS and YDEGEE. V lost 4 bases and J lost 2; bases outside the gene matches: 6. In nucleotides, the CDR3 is TGTGCCAGCAGCCGTCGGCAGGGGGGCAATCAGCCCCAGCATTTT. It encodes CASSRRQGGNQPQHF.

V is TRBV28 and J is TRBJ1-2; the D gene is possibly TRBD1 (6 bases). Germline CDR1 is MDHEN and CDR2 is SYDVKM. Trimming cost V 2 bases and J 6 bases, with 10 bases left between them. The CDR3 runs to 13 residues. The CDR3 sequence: CASSLGGAHGYTF. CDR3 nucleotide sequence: TGTGCCAGCAGTTTAGGGGGGGCGCATGGCTACACCTTC.

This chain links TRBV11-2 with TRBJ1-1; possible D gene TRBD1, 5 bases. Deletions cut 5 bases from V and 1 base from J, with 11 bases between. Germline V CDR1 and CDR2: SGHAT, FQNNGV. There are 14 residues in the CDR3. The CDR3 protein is CASSIRQRNTEAFF. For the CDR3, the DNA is TGTGCCAGCAGCATTCGACAGAGGAACACTGAAGCTTTCTTT.

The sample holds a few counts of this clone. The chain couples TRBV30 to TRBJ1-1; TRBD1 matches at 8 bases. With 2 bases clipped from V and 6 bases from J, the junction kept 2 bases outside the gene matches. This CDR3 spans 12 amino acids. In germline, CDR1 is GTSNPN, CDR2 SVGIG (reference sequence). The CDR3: CAWSPGGPEAFF. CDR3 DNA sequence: TGTGCCTGGAGTCCAGGGGGCCCTGAAGCTTTCTTT.

CDR3 DNA: TGTGCCAGCAGCCAAGTACAGGGTTTGGAGGGCTACACCTTC. Amino acid sequence: CASSQVQGLEGYTF. The rearrangement links TRBV14 to TRBJ1-2, with a weak D call TRBD1 (6 bases). The CDR3 has 14 residues. The V gene's germline CDR1 is SGHDN and CDR2 FVKESK. The V end lost 1 base, the J end lost 8 bases, and 14 bases lay between the germline ends.

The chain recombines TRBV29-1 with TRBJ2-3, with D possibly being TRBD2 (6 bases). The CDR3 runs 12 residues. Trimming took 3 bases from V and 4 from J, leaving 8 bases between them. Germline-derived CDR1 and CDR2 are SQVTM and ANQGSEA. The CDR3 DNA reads TGCAGCGTTGAGAGGGAGGCAGATACGCAGTATTTT. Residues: CSVEREADTQYF.

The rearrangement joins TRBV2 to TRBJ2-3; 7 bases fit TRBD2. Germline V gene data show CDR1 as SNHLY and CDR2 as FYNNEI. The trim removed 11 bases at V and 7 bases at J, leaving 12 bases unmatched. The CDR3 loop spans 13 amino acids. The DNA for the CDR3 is TGTGCCTATAAAGGGTGGGAGGGTTATACGCAGTATTTT. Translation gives CAYKGWEGYTQYF.

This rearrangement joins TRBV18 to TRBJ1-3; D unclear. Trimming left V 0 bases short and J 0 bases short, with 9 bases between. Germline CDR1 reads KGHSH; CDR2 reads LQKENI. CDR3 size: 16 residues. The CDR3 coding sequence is TGTGCCAGCTCACCACCGAGCAGGTACTCTGGAAACACCATATATTTT. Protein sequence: CASSPPSRYSGNTIYF.

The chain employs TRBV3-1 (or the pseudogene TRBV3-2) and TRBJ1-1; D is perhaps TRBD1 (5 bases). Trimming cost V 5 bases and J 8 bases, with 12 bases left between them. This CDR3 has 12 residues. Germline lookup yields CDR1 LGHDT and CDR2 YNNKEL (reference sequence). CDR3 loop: CASSSGGLEAFF. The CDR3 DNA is TGTGCCAGCAGCAGCGGGGGGTTGGAAGCTTTCTTT.

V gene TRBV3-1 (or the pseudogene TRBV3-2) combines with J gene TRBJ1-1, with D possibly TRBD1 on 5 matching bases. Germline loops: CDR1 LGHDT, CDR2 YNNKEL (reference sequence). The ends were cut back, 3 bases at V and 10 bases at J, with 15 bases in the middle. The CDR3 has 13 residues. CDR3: CASSQGGTGGAFF. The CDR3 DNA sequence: TGTGCCAGCAGCCAGGGGGGGACGGGTGGAGCTTTCTTT.

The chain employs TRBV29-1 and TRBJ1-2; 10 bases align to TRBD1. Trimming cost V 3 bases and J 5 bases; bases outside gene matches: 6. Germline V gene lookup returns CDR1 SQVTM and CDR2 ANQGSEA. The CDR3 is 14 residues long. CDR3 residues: CSVEGQGSLYGYTF. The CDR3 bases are TGCAGCGTTGAGGGACAGGGGAGTCTGTATGGCTACACCTTC.

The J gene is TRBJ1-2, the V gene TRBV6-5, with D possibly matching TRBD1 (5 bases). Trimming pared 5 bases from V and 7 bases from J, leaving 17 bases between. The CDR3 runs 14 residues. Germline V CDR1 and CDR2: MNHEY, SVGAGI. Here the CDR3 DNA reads TGTGCCAGCAGTATCCTTAACAGGTTTTCTGGCTACACCTTC. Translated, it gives CASSILNRFSGYTF.

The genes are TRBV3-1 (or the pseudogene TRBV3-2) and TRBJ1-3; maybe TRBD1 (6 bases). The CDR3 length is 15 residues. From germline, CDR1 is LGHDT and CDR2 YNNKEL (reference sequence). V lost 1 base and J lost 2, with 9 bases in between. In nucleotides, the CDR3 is TGTGCCAGCAGCCAAGGAGGGGGTACTGGAAACACCATATATTTT. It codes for CASSQGGGTGNTIYF.

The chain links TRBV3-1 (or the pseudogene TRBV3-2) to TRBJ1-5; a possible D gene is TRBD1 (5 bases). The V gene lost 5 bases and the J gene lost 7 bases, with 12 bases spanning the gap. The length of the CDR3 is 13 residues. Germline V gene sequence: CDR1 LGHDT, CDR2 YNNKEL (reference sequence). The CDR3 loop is CASSKRGGQPQHF. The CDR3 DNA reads TGTGCCAGCAGCAAACGGGGGGGGCAGCCCCAGCATTTT.

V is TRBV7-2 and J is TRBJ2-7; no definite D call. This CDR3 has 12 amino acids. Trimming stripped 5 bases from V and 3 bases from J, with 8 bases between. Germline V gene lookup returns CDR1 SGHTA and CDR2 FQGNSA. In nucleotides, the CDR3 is TGTGCCAGCAGCCCAACGGGCTACGAGCAGTACTTC. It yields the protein CASSPTGYEQYF.

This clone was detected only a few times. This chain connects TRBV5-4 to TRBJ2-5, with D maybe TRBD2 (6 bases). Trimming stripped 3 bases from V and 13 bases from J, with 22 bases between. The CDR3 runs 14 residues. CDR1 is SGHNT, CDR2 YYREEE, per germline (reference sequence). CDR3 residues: CASSWDSSTELGYF. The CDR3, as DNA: TGTGCCAGCAGCTGGGACTCATCCACGGAGCTAGGGTACTTC.

The CDR3 region is CASGHPDRNEKLFF. Here the CDR3 DNA reads TGTGCCAGCGGGCACCCAGACAGGAATGAAAAACTGTTTTTT. The chain has TRBV28 and TRBJ1-4, with a weak D call TRBD1 (6 bases). CDR3 size: 14 residues. CDR1 is MDHEN and CDR2 is SYDVKM in the germline V gene. The germline V and J ends were trimmed by 8 bases and 5 bases, with 15 bases remaining between them.

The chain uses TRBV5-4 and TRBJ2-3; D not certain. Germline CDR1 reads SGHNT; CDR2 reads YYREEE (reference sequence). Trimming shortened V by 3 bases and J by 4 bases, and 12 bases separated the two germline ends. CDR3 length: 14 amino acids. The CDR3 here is CASSWRRRADTQYF. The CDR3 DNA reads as TGTGCCAGCAGCTGGAGAAGACGGGCAGATACGCAGTATTTT.

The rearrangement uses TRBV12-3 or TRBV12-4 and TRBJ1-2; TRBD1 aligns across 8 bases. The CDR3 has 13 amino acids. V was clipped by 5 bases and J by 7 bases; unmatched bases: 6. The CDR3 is CASSLGQGSGYTF. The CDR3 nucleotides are TGTGCCAGCAGTCTAGGACAGGGCTCTGGCTACACCTTC.